These 11 T cell receptor beta chains came from one sample sequenced in a study of neurological immune-mediated disorders. TCRdb passed the 5' RACE reads through MiXCR, listing each CDR3 protein once. This table has about 46,000 distinct CDR3 sequences, about 2% appearing once. The source material was PBMCs. The receptors were gathered from a woman in her 40s with multiple sclerosis.

This clonotype came up many times. The chain employs TRBV6-6 and TRBJ1-2; D is uncertain. Germline loops: CDR1 MNHNY, CDR2 SVGAGI (reference sequence). This CDR3 is built from 14 residues. V lost 0 bases to trimming and J lost 5 bases, with 10 bases between them. The CDR3 DNA follows: TGTGCCAGCAGTTACTCGTGGCCCAATTATGGCTACACCTTC. This gives the protein CASSYSWPNYGYTF.

This clonotype has ten or more counts. This chain links TRBV7-8 with TRBJ2-1; 7 nucleotides line up with TRBD1. Germline values: CDR1 SGHVS, CDR2 FQNEAQ. V was clipped by 5 bases and J by 4 bases; unmatched bases: 8. The CDR3 is 15 amino acids. CDR3 sequence reads: CASSNHRGGYNEQFF. CDR3 sequence (DNA): TGTGCCAGCAGCAACCACAGGGGTGGGTACAATGAGCAGTTCTTC.

This clonotype was picked up many times. V is TRBV5-6 and J is TRBJ2-1; possibly TRBD1 or TRBD2 for D (5 bases each). Trimming shortened V by 1 base and J by 5 bases, and 10 bases separated the two germline ends. Germline V gene data show CDR1 as SGHDT and CDR2 as YYEEEE. The CDR3 spans 14 residues. The CDR3 is CASSLPGRDNEQFF. DNA for the CDR3: TGTGCCAGCAGCTTGCCGGGGCGCGACAATGAGCAGTTCTTC.

This clonotype was detected many times. The chain combines TRBV4-1 with TRBJ2-3; TRBD1 or TRBD2 may be the D gene (5 bases each). Deletions cut 1 base from V and 4 bases from J, with 15 bases between. Germline assignment: CDR1 MGHRA and CDR2 YSYEKL. The CDR3 sequence is 16 residues long. The CDR3 nucleotides are TGCGCCAGCAGCCAAGGGCCGGGACGGACCGCAGATACGCAGTATTTT. Protein sequence: CASSQGPGRTADTQYF.

This clonotype was found many times. The genes are TRBV11-2 and TRBJ1-1; TRBD1 agrees at 7 bases. J gave up 3 bases and V 4 bases, and 11 bases lay outside the gene matches. Looked up from germline, CDR1 is SGHAT and CDR2 is FQNNGV. The CDR3 sequence is 16 residues long. CDR3 sequence: CASSSSGQAGYTEAFF. The CDR3 DNA reads as TGTGCCAGCAGCTCCTCAGGACAGGCGGGGTACACTGAAGCTTTCTTT.

This clonotype was observed many times. This chain links TRBV29-1 with TRBJ1-4; 9 bases are shared with TRBD1. This CDR3 has 14 amino acids. V shed 4 bases, J shed 8 bases, and the junction held 8 bases outside the gene matches. Germline V CDR1 and CDR2: SQVTM, ANQGSEA. For the CDR3, the DNA is TGCAGCGTTGGGTCCGGGACAGGGCGGGAAAAACTGTTTTTT. This sequence encodes CSVGSGTGREKLFF.

In its sample, this clonotype was seen many times. This CDR3 is CSATDSPYNEQFF. The CDR3 region has the DNA TGCAGTGCTACAGACAGTCCCTACAATGAGCAGTTCTTC. This chain connects TRBV20-1 to TRBJ2-1, with a weak D call TRBD1 (5 bases). The V gene's germline CDR1 is DFQATT and CDR2 SNEGSKA (reference sequence). This CDR3 is built from 13 residues. Trimming left V 4 bases short and J 2 bases short, with 9 bases between.

This clonotype showed up many times. V usage is TRBV15 and J usage is TRBJ2-1, with D perhaps TRBD2 (5 bases). In germline, CDR1 is LNHNV, CDR2 YYDKDF (reference sequence). The ends were cut back, 3 bases at V and 12 bases at J, with 15 bases in the middle. The CDR3 consists of 13 residues. The CDR3 reads CATSRATASGQFF. CDR3 sequence (DNA): TGTGCCACCAGCAGGGCGACGGCGAGCGGGCAGTTCTTC.

This clonotype was seen ten or more times. The chain has TRBV29-1 and TRBJ2-7; D is unclear. The CDR3 runs 13 residues. The V end was cut by 6 bases, the J end by 1 base, with 13 bases between. Germline V gives CDR1 SQVTM, CDR2 ANQGSEA. CDR3 DNA: TGCAGCGTACAGACACCAAGGTCCTACGAGCAGTACTTC. Protein: CSVQTPRSYEQYF.

This clonotype was found many times. The V gene is TRBV6-5, the J gene TRBJ2-3; 7 bases align to TRBD2. The germline V gene has CDR1 MNHEY and CDR2 SVGAGI. Unmatched junction bases numbered 5, after V lost 5 bases and J lost 6 bases. This CDR3 is built from 13 residues. Here the CDR3 reads CASSTELADTQYF. CDR3 coding DNA: TGTGCCAGCAGTACCGAACTAGCGGATACGCAGTATTTT.

J is TRBJ2-1 and V is TRBV7-9, with TRBD1 matching over 7 bases. There are 14 residues in the CDR3. Germline CDR1 is SEHNR and CDR2 is FQNEAQ (reference sequence). The V segment lost 6 bases and the J segment 0 bases; nucleotides outside the gene matches: 2. CDR3 loop: CASRGQSSYNEQFF. The CDR3 DNA follows: TGTGCCAGCAGGGGACAGAGCTCCTACAATGAGCAGTTCTTC.